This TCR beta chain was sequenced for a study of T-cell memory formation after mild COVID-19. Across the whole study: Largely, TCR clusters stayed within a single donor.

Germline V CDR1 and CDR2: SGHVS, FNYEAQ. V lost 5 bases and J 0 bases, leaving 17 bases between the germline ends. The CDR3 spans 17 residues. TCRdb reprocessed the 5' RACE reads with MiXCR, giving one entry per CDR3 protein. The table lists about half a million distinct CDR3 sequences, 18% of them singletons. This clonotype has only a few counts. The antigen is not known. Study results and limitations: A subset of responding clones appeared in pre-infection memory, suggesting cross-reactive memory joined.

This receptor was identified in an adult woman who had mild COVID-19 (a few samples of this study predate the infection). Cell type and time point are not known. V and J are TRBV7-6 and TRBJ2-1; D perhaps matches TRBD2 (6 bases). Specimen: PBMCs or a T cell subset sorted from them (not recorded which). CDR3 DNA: TGTGCCAGCAGCCCGACCGGGAGCAAAAGCTCCTACAATGAGCAGTTCTTC. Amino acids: CASSPTGSKSSYNEQFF.